This T cell receptor (beta chain) was obtained from a study of CD8 T cells in ankylosing spondylitis. Overall study findings and caveats: Roughly 8 highly homologous variants made up a TCR beta motif that seemed to typify ankylosing spondylitis blood.

From the 5' RACE reads, TCRdb called clonotypes with MiXCR, one entry per CDR3 protein. The table lists about 420,000 distinct CDR3 sequences, more than 20% of them singletons, with about a sixth in the top ten. V dropped 2 bases and J dropped 1 base, with 11 bases sitting between them. In germline, CDR1 is SEHNR, CDR2 FQNEAQ (reference sequence). The CDR3 has 15 amino acids. This clonotype was counted only a few times. Its antigen is undetermined. The source of this sequence is a male donor with ankylosing spondylitis. The specimen was blood, either unsorted or a sorted T cell fraction (not recorded which). The gene calls are TRBV7-9 and TRBJ1-1; a possible D gene is TRBD1 (5 bases). The CDR3 DNA reads TGTGCCAGCAGCTTACTTAGGACACCGAACACTGAAGCTTTCTTT. As protein: CASSLLRTPNTEAFF. The whole variable domain, filled in from reference TRBV7-9 and TRBJ1-1, reads DTGVSQNPRHKITKRGQNVTFRCDPISEHNRLYWYRQTLGQGPEFLTYFQNEAQLEKSRLLSDRFSAERPKGSFSTLEIQRTEQGDSAMYLCASSLLRTPNTEAFFGQGTRLTVV.